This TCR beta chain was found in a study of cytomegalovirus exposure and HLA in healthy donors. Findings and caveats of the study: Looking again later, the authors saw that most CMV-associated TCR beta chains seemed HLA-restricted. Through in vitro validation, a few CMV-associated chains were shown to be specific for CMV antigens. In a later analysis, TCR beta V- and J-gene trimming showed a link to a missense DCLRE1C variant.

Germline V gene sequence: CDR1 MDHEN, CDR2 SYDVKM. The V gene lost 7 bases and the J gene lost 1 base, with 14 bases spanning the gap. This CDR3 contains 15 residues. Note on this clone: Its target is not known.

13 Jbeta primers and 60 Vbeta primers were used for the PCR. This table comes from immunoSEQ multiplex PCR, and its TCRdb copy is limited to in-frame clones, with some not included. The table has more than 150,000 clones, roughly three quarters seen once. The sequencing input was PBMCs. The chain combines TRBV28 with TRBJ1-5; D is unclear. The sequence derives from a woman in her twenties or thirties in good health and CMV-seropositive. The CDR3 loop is CASTPPGGSNQPQHF. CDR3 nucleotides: TGTGCCAGCACACCCCCGGGTGGGAGCAATCAGCCCCAGCATTTT.